What follows describes a single T cell receptor (beta chain). The time point denotes: cycle 4 day 1 (C4D1), after about 6 weeks of nivolumab. No patient escaped relapse after autologous stem cell transplantation, and brentuximab vedotin exposure varied. The CDR3 is made up of 13 amino acids. From germline, CDR1 is SNHLY and CDR2 FYNNEI. V was shortened by 2 bases and J by 7 bases, with 12 bases between the two germline ends. Method: immunoSEQ multiplex PCR; TCRdb's copy keeps in-frame clones and lacks some. The sample holds about 41,000 clones; 55% to 70% are singletons and the top ten take about 2.7%. The data belong to a study of PD-1 blockade in classical Hodgkin lymphoma.

The source is a human donor with classical Hodgkin lymphoma. The genes are TRBV2 and TRBJ2-7, with D possibly TRBD2 on 5 matching bases. The sequenced sample was peripheral blood mononuclear cells (PBMCs), obtained before the fourth cycle of nivolumab. The CDR3, as DNA: TGTGCCAGCAGTGAACTCCGGCGAGGGGAGCAGTACTTC. Amino acid sequence: CASSELRRGEQYF. The variable domain in full, completed from reference TRBV2 and TRBJ2-7, reads EPEVTQTPSHQVTQMGQEVILRCVPISNHLYFYWYRQILGQKVEFLVSFYNNEISEKSEIFDDQFSVERPDGSNFTLKIRSTKLEDSAMYFCASSELRRGEQYFGPGTRLTVT.